This TCR beta chain was recorded in a study of OX40 agonist ivuxolimab in advanced cancers. As for the study more broadly: Ivuxolimab was an agonistic, fully human IgG2 monoclonal antibody directed against OX40 (CD134), a costimulatory receptor. Intravenous ivuxolimab was administered to patients every 2 weeks at six dose levels: 0.01, 0.1, 0.3, 1.5, 3 and 10 mg/kg. Of the approximately 54 dose-escalation patients, hepatocellular carcinoma was present in some 19, melanoma in approximately 15, renal cell carcinoma in 9 and head and neck cancer in 9. The dose-escalation cohort was about 83% male with a mean age of around 62 years, ranging from roughly 23 to 90. Patients were allowed to have had prior anti-PD-1, anti-PD-L1 or anti-CTLA-4 therapy, and around two fifths of the dose-escalation patients had been treated with checkpoint inhibitors. Partial responses were achieved by three dose-escalation patients, of whom one had hepatocellular carcinoma and two had cutaneous melanoma. The point of sequencing TCRbeta in the periphery was to test whether ivuxolimab changed TCR sequence diversity and drove clonal T-cell expansion. The paper describes the monotherapy dose-escalation part (N ≈ 52 patients) of the phase I trial of ivuxolimab.

The CDR3 contains 15 residues, cysteine and phenylalanine counted. CDR3 DNA is the only sequence kept; it has 45 bases, read in frame from the first base. CDR1 MDHEN and CDR2 SYDVKM are derived from the germline V gene. V has 6 bases trimmed and J has 8 bases trimmed; junction bases matching no gene number 11. The trial excluded patients who had a history of autoimmune disease or who were on systemic immunosuppression. Peripheral blood for TCR sequencing was drawn from every dose cohort at baseline, at cycle 4 day 1 and at cycle 7 day 1. The samples were taken from a phase I, first-in-human, multicenter, open-label dose-escalation trial of ivuxolimab. Adults with locally advanced or metastatic melanoma, renal cell carcinoma, hepatocellular carcinoma or head and neck squamous cell carcinoma were enrolled in the trial. CD4+ and CD8+ T cells were sorted separately from peripheral blood before TCR sequencing.

With regard to this clone: Its antigen is currently not known. No quality values exist for individual bases; no much larger clone is one base distant.

Summary of the overall study and its limitations: Low levels of normalized T-cell clonal expansion were also seen in some patients who did not respond. After ivuxolimab, more expanded clones were found on average in CD8+ T cells than in CD4+ T cells. At doses from 0.1 to 3.0 mg/kg, clonal expansion was seen in both CD4+ and CD8+ blood T cells between baseline and week 6. In the 0.1-3.0 mg/kg groups, partial responders were among the patients with the lowest normalized peripheral clonal expansion, particularly in CD8+ T cells. The antigen specificity of the clonally expanded peripheral T cells was not determined.

To sequence the TCRbeta CDR3 region, genomic DNA was isolated from the sorted cells. The immunoSEQ Assay was used to sequence the TCRbeta CDR3 regions. This immuneACCESS table, as held by TCRdb, lists in-frame sequences with V and J called but not all clones. Of the missing ones, under half trace to an unresolved V gene in checked studies; the others have no known cause. Across this sample there are 70,000 to 90,000 clones, with about 91% seen only once. In total, the top ten clones hold 10% to 12% of the sample. The material sequenced was CD4+ or CD8+ T cells sorted from blood, taken in a trial of the OX40 agonist ivuxolimab. The rearrangement combines TRBV28 with TRBJ1-4; the central 8 bases match TRBD1. The TCR originated in an adult with an advanced solid tumor such as melanoma, head and neck, liver or kidney cancer. CDR3 protein: CASSPLGQGGEKLFF. The DNA sequence follows: TGTGCCAGCAGCCCACTTGGACAGGGAGGGGAAAAACTGTTTTTT.